This T cell receptor beta chain was sequenced for a study of blood T cell repertoires in COVID-19. Measured with immunoSEQ multiplex PCR; TCRdb has only the in-frame clones, and not every one. The sample consists of about half a million clones, approximately 83% of them appearing once. The TCR was taken from a human donor in a cohort sampled during active COVID-19. Sequences were obtained from peripheral blood.

The CDR3 sequence: CASSQTRLAGRAYEQFF. The CDR3 region has the DNA TGCGCCAGCAGCCAAACCCGACTAGCGGGGAGGGCCTATGAGCAGTTCTTC. V is TRBV4-3 and J is TRBJ2-1; 11 nucleotides line up with TRBD2. Germline V gene sequence: CDR1 LGHNA, CDR2 YSLEER. The trim removed 2 bases at V and 8 bases at J, leaving 11 bases unmatched. CDR3 length: 17 residues.